This paragraph covers one T cell receptor beta chain sequence. Its target is unknown. These data originate in a study of shared clonotypes between healthy human individuals. General study results and limits: Naive CD4 clonotypes were shared across a handful of donors at about 5%.

Germline V gene sequence: CDR1 SGHTA, CDR2 FQGNSA. This CDR3 region has 16 residues. The V end lost 0 bases, the J end lost 2 bases, and 13 bases lay between the germline ends. Clones were sequenced by immunoSEQ multiplex PCR, and TCRdb holds only the in-frame ones, with some missing. The sample has a few million clones; more than 80% are singletons. Sample: naive CD4+ T cells from PBMCs. As to subset: CD45RA+ positively selected. The source is a man younger than 35 in good health. Some clones in this sample may be carry-over from other donors' samples. V gene TRBV7-2 combines with J gene TRBJ2-5, with D unclear. Here the CDR3 DNA reads TGTGCCAGCAGCTTAGCGCTCGGGCTCCTGCAAGAGACCCAGTACTTC. Its protein is CASSLALGLLQETQYF.